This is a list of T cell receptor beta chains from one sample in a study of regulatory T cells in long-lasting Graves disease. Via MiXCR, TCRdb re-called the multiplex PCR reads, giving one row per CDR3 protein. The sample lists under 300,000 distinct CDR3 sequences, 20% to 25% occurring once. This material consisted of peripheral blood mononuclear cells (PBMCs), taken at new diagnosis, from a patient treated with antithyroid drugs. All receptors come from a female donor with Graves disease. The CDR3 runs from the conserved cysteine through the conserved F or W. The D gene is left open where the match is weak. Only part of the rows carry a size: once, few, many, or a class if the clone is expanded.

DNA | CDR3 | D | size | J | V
TGTGCCAGCCGGCGACAGAGCGCGAACACCGGGGAGCTGTTTTTT | CASRRQSANTGELFF | - | - | TRBJ2-2 | TRBV18
TGTGCCAGCGCGAGGTGGGGCAGGGGCTCCTCACCCCTCCACTTT | CASARWGRGSSPLHF | - | many | TRBJ1-6 | TRBV6-1
TGCAGTGTCGGCCTGGGTAGCAATCAGCCCCAGCATTTT | CSVGLGSNQPQHF | - | - | TRBJ1-5 | TRBV20-1
TGTGCCAGCAGTTTAGGGGACCTCCGGTATGGCTACACCTTC | CASSLGDLRYGYTF | - | many | TRBJ1-2 | TRBV12-3/TRBV12-4
TGTGCCACCAGTGATTTAAGACCGAGCATAGAGAGGGGAACCGGGGAGCTGTTTTTT | CATSDLRPSIERGTGELFF | - | - | TRBJ2-2 | TRBV24-1
TGTGCCAGCAGCTTAGGGGGGGGGGTAGCGGGAGGAGATACGCAGTATTTT | CASSLGGGVAGGDTQYF | TRBD2 | - | TRBJ2-3 | TRBV7-2
TGTGCCAGCAGCCTAAGGACGGTGAACACCGGGGAGCTGTTTTTT | CASSLRTVNTGELFF | - | many | TRBJ2-2 | TRBV13
TGTGCCAGCACCTTAACGGACTCCAACGAGCAGTACTTC | CASTLTDSNEQYF | - | many | TRBJ2-7 | TRBV28
TGTGCCAGCAGTGACCACTACGGGAGTAGCACAGATACGCAGTATTTT | CASSDHYGSSTDTQYF | - | few | TRBJ2-3 | TRBV6-4
TGTGCCAGCAGTGCACTATGGACGGTTGGGCAGCCCCAGCATTTT | CASSALWTVGQPQHF | - | many | TRBJ1-5 | TRBV6-1
TGCGCCAGCAGCGAGAAGTCTAGCGGGAGTTTCAATGAGCAGTTCTTC | CASSEKSSGSFNEQFF | TRBD2 | many | TRBJ2-1 | TRBV5-1
TGTGCCAGTAGTACTTACCTCCGAGCTAACTATGGCTACACCTTC | CASSTYLRANYGYTF | - | once | TRBJ1-2 | TRBV19
TGTGCCAGCAGCTTATCATACGGCAATGGCTACACCTTC | CASSLSYGNGYTF | - | many | TRBJ1-2 | TRBV7-3
TGTGCCACCAGTGATTCTCTCGCGCAGCCCCAGCATTTT | CATSDSLAQPQHF | - | many | TRBJ1-5 | TRBV24-1
TGTGCCAGCAGAGGGGAGGGGTATGGCTACACCTTC | CASRGEGYGYTF | - | few | TRBJ1-2 | TRBV9
TGTGCCAGCAGTTACCCCCCGGGGGGGCCCGGCAATGAGCAGTTCTTC | CASSYPPGGPGNEQFF | TRBD2 | - | TRBJ2-1 | TRBV6-2/TRBV6-3
TGTGCCAGCAGCACTTGGACTAGCGGACCCAATGAGCAGTTCTTC | CASSTWTSGPNEQFF | TRBD2 | many | TRBJ2-1 | TRBV5-5
TGTGCCAGCAGCCCAGGGGACAGTTCGGGCTATGGCTACACCTTC | CASSPGDSSGYGYTF | TRBD1 | many | TRBJ1-2 | TRBV6-1
TGTGCCAGCAGTTACTCGACGAGTCCACTGAGCTCCTATAATTCACCCCTCCACTTT | CASSYSTSPLSSYNSPLHF | - | many | TRBJ1-6 | TRBV6-2/TRBV6-3
TGCAGTGCTAGAGATCTGGACAGGGAGATTTTGGGCGGCTACACCTTC | CSARDLDREILGGYTF | TRBD1 | many | TRBJ1-2 | TRBV20-1
TGTGCCAGCAGTTTCCAGACATGGTACAAGACCGGGGAGCTGTTTTTT | CASSFQTWYKTGELFF | - | many | TRBJ2-2 | TRBV27
TGTGCCAGCAGCCCGGCGATAGGGGGCAAGAACGAGCAGTACTTC | CASSPAIGGKNEQYF | TRBD1 | few | TRBJ2-7 | TRBV6-1